Included here is one TCR beta chain sequence, with context. The data originate from a study of blood T cell repertoires in COVID-19. Study overall: Some COVID-19 samples were acute and others convalescent; all came from the United States, Italy and Spain. In each case, the material was cDNA or gDNA derived from T cells, B-cell-depleted T cells, or PBMCs.

The CDR3 contains 15 residues. Germline CDR1 reads MDHEN; CDR2 reads SYDVKM. Between the trimmed V and J ends, which lost 3 bases and 4 bases, there was a span of 13 bases. Source study methods: From reference gene primer amplification, estimates of nucleated cell counts were derived. The protocol was immunoSEQ multiplex PCR, while the TCRdb copy is restricted to in-frame clones and leaves out a portion. That table is the source of V, J and clone size, and D and trimming were worked out from the DNA. The sample contains a few hundred thousand clones, around 89% of which appear only once. Sequencing used peripheral blood. The rearrangement uses TRBV28 and TRBJ2-4; D is perhaps TRBD1 (7 bases). The clonotype was recovered from a man between 18 and 29 years old who had recovered from COVID-19. The CDR3 region has the DNA TGTGCCAGCAGTTTTCGCGGGACAGTTAAAAACATTCAGTACTTC. Translating it yields CASSFRGTVKNIQYF. Based on the CDR3 plus reference TRBV28 and TRBJ2-4, the full variable domain is DVKVTQSSRYLVKRTGEKVFLECVQDMDHENMFWYRQDPGLGLRLIYFSYDVKMKEKGDIPEGYSVSREKKERFSLILESASTNQTSMYLCASSFRGTVKNIQYFGAGTRLSVL.